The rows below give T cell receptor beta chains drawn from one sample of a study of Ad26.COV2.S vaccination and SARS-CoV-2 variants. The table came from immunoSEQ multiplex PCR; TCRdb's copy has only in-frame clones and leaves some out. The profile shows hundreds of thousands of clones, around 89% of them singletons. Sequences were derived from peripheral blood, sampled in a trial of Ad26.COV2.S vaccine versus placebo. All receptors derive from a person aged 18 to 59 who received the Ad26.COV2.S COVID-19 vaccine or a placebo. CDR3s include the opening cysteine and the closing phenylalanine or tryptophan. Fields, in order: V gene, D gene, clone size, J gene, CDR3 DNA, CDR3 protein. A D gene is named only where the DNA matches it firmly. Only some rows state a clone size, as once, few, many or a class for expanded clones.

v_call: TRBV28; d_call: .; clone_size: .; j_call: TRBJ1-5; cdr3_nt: TGTGCCAGCACCCCGGGGGGTGGCAGGGGTCAGCCCCAGCATTTT; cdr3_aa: CASTPGGGRGQPQHF
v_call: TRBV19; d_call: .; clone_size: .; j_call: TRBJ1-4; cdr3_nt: TGTGCCAGTAGAGACCAGGGTTCAACTAATGAAAAACTGTTTTTT; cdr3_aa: CASRDQGSTNEKLFF
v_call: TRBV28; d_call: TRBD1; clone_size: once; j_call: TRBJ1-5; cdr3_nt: TGTGCCAGCAGTTCCCCGGACAGGGGGGTCAATCAGCCCCAGCATTTT; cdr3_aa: CASSSPDRGVNQPQHF
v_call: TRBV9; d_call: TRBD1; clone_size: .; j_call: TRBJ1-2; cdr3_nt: TGTGCCAGCAGCCACCAGGGACAGGCTACTATGCGCTACACCTTC; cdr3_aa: CASSHQGQATMRYTF
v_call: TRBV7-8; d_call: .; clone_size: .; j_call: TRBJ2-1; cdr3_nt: TGTGCCAGCAGCCCCACGCCCGTCCGGAATGAGCAGTTCTTC; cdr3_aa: CASSPTPVRNEQFF
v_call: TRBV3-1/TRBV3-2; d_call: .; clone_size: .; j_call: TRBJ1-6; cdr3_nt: TGTGCCAGCAGCCAAGATCGAGGATCACCCCTCCACTTT; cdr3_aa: CASSQDRGSPLHF
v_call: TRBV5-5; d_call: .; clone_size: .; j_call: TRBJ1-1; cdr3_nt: TGTGCCAGCAGCGTCCGGGACCAAGTGGGGCCTTCTGAAGCTTTCTTT; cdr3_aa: CASSVRDQVGPSEAFF
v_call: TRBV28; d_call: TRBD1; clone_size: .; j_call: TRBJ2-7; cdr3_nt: TGTGCCAGCAGTCCGACAGGGTCGGCTGGCGAGCAGTACTTC; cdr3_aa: CASSPTGSAGEQYF
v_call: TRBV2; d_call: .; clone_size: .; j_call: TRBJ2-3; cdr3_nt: TGTGCCAGCACCCGGACGGGTAGCACAGATACGCAGTATTTT; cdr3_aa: CASTRTGSTDTQYF
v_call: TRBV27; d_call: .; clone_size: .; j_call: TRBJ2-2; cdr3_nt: TGTGCCAGCAGTTTGGACACCGGGGAGCTGTTTTTT; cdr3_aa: CASSLDTGELFF
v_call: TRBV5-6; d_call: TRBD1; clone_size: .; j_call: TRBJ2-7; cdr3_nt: TGTGCCAGCAGCCTCCGGGACAGTCTCTACGAGCAGTACTTC; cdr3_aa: CASSLRDSLYEQYF
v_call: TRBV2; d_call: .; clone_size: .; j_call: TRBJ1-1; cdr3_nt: TGTGCCAGCAGTCGAGACGGAATTTATATGAACACTGAAGCTTTCTTT; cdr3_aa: CASSRDGIYMNTEAFF
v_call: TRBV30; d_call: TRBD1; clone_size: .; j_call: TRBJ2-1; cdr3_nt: TGTGCCTGGAGTCGGGACAGTGACAATGAGCAGTTCTTC; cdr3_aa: CAWSRDSDNEQFF
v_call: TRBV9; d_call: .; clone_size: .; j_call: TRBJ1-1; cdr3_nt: TGTGCCAGCAGCTCACAGAGAATGAACACTGAAGCTTTCTTT; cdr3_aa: CASSSQRMNTEAFF
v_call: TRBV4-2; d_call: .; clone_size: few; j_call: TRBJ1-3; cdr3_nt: TGTGCCAGCAGCCAAGATTGGGGGTCTGGAAACACCATATATTTT; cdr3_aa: CASSQDWGSGNTIYF
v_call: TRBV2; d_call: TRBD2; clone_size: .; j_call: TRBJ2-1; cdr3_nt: TGTGCCAGCAGTGATCTAGCGGGAGGGACATTAAACAATGAGCAGTTCTTC; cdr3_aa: CASSDLAGGTLNNEQFF
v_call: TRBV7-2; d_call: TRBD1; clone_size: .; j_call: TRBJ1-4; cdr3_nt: TGTGCCAGCAGGGACAGGGGGGAAAAACTGTTTTTT; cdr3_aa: CASRDRGEKLFF
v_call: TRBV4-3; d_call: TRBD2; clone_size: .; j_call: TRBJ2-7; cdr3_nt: TGCGCCAGCAGCCAGGGACTAGCGGGGTTAACCTACGAGCAGTACTTC; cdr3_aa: CASSQGLAGLTYEQYF
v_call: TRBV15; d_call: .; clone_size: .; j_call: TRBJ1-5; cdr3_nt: TGTGCCACCAGCAGAGATTATAATCAGCCCCAGCATTTT; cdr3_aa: CATSRDYNQPQHF
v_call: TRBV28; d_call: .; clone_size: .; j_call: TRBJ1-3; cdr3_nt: TGTGCCAGCAGTTTGAACGTGGACACCATATATTTT; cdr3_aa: CASSLNVDTIYF
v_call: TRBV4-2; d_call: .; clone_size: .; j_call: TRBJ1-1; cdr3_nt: TGTGCCAGCAGCCAAGATCTTGAGAACACTGAAGCTTTCTTT; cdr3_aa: CASSQDLENTEAFF
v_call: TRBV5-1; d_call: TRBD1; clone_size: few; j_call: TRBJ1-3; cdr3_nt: TGCGCCAGCAGCATCGGGACAGCCGGAAACACCATATATTTT; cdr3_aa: CASSIGTAGNTIYF
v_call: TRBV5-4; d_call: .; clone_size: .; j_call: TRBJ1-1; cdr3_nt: TGTGCCAGCAGCTTGGGACTGAGTATATCCACTGAAGCTTTCTTT; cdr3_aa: CASSLGLSISTEAFF
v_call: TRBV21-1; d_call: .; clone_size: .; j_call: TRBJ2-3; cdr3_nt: TGTGCCAGCAGCACCTACAGGGGCCCGGATACGCAGTATTTT; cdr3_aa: CASSTYRGPDTQYF
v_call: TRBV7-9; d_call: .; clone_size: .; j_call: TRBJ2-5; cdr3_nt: TGTGCCAGCAGCTTAGCGGCGGCACGAGACACCAGGCTTCAAGAGACCCAGTACTTC; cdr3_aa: CASSLAAARDTRLQETQYF
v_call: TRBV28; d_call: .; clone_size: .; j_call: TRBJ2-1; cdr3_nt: TGTGCCAGCAGTCACCCGAGCTCCTACAATGAGCAGTTCTTC; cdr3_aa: CASSHPSSYNEQFF
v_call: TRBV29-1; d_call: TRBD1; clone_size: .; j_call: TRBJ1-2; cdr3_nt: TGCAGCGTTGAAGCCTTGACAGGGTCTAACTATGGCTACACCTTC; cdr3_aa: CSVEALTGSNYGYTF
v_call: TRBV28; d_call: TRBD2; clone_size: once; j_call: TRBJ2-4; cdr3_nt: TGTGCCAGCAGTCCTACCGGGACTAGCGGGAGGAGAGCCAAAAACATTCAGTACTTC; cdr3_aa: CASSPTGTSGRRAKNIQYF
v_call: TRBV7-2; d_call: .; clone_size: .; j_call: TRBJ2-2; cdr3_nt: TGTGCCAGCAGCTTAATGTCCAGGGGTACCGGGGAGCTGTTTTTT; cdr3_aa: CASSLMSRGTGELFF
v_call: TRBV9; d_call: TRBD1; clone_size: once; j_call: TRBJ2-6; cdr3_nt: TGTGCCAGCAGCAGATCCACAGGGGGAGGTGGGGCCAACGTCCTGACTTTC; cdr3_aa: CASSRSTGGGGANVLTF
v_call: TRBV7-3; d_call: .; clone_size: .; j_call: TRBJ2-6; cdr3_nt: TGTGCCAGCAGCTTCAGGGGAGGGGCCAACGTCCTGACTTTC; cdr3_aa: CASSFRGGANVLTF
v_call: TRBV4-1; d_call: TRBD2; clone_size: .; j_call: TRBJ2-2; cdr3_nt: TGCGCCAGCAGCCAAGGGACTAGCGGAGGCGGGGAGCTGTTTTTT; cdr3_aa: CASSQGTSGGGELFF
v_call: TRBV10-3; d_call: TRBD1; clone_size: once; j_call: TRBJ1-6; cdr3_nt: TGTGCCATCAGTGAGGGACAGGGAACGAACTCACCCCTCCACTTT; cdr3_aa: CAISEGQGTNSPLHF
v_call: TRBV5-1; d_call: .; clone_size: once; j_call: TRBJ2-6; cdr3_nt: TGCGCCAGCAGCGCCGCTTTTTCTGGGGCCAACGTCCTGACTTTC; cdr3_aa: CASSAAFSGANVLTF
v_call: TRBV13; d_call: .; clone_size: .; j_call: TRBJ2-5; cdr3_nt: TGTGCCAGCAGCCAGAGGGGAACAGCGGAGACCCAGTACTTC; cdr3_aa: CASSQRGTAETQYF
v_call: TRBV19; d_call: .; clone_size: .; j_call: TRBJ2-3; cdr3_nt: TGTGCCAGTAGTATAGGCACCTCAAATACGCAGTATTTT; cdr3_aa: CASSIGTSNTQYF
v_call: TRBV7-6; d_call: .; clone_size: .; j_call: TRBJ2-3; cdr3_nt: TGTGCCAGCAGCTTAGGGCCTTCCGACACAGATACGCAGTATTTT; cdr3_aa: CASSLGPSDTDTQYF
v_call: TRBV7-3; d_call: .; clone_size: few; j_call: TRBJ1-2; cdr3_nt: TGTGCCAGCAGCTTAGGGGGGAGCTATGGCTACACCTTC; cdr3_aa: CASSLGGSYGYTF
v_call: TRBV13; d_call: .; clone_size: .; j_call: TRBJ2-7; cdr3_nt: TGTGCCAGCAGTTCAAATACGGCCCTAGGGCAGTACTTC; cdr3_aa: CASSSNTALGQYF
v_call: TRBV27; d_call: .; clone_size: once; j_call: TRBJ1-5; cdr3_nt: TGTGCCAGCAGTTATGAGGGACGGCTTAATCAGCCCCAGCATTTT; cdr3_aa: CASSYEGRLNQPQHF
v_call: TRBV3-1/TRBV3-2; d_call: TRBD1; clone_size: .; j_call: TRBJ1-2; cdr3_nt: TGTGCCAGCAGCGTAACAGGGGCTTCGGGCTATGGCTACACCTTC; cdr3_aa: CASSVTGASGYGYTF